These 12 T cell receptor beta chains were all obtained from the same sample, sequenced in a study of control samples from healthy donors and cancer patients. The method was immunoSEQ multiplex PCR; TCRdb's version includes in-frame clones alone and lacks a portion of them. The table lists some 64,000 clones, 90% of them singletons. What was sequenced was PBMCs. The source is a woman aged 45 to 65 with colorectal cancer.

The chain carries TRBV6-1 and TRBJ2-7, with 10 nucleotides matching TRBD2. This CDR3 has 15 amino acids. The trim removed 3 bases at V and 7 bases at J, leaving 9 bases unmatched. Germline CDR1 reads MNHNS; CDR2 reads SASEGT. The chain's CDR3 is CASSDRVAGGREQYF. The CDR3 region has the DNA TGTGCCAGCAGTGATCGGGTAGCGGGAGGACGTGAGCAGTACTTC.

The chain carries TRBV2 and TRBJ2-7, with TRBD2 identical over 7 bases. Unmatched junction bases numbered 1, after V lost 4 bases and J lost 7 bases. Germline V gives CDR1 SNHLY, CDR2 FYNNEI. The CDR3 has 11 amino acids. CDR3 DNA sequence: TGTGCCAGCAGTGGCGGGGGAGAGCAGTACTTC. Amino acid sequence: CASSGGGEQYF.

The V call is TRBV5-6, the J call TRBJ2-7; D is perhaps TRBD1 (5 bases). Germline CDR1 is SGHDT and CDR2 is YYEEEE. Trimming pared 0 bases from V and 6 bases from J, leaving 10 bases between. This CDR3 comprises 13 residues. Written as DNA, the CDR3 is TGTGCCAGCAGCTTGGGGCCAGGGCCCGAGCAGTACTTC. Translated: CASSLGPGPEQYF.

The V call is TRBV3-1 (or the pseudogene TRBV3-2), the J call TRBJ1-2; 12 nucleotides line up with TRBD1. This CDR3 spans 14 amino acids. Germline V gene data show CDR1 as LGHDT and CDR2 as YNNKEL (reference sequence). J gave up 7 bases and V 4 bases, and 4 bases lay outside the gene matches. The DNA for the CDR3 is TGTGCCAGCAGCCCGGGACAGGGGGCGCGTGGCTACACCTTC. Its protein product is CASSPGQGARGYTF.

The J gene is TRBJ2-7, the V gene TRBV14, with D perhaps matching TRBD2 (6 bases). CDR1 is SGHDN, CDR2 FVKESK, per germline. With 5 bases removed from V and 3 bases from J, the gap between germline ends came to 17 bases. The CDR3 totals 15 residues. CDR3: CASSDYQTGDYEQYF. CDR3 DNA: TGTGCCAGCAGCGACTACCAGACGGGGGACTACGAGCAGTACTTC.

V and J are TRBV7-9 and TRBJ2-5; possibly TRBD1 for D (5 bases). The CDR3 is 16 residues long. The V gene's germline CDR1 is SEHNR and CDR2 FQNEAQ (reference sequence). Trimming removed 1 base from V and 5 bases from J, with 17 bases in between. The CDR3 sequence is CASSLDRQMLGETQYF. The CDR3 coding sequence is TGTGCCAGCAGCTTAGATCGACAGATGTTGGGTGAGACCCAGTACTTC.

The rearrangement joins TRBV9 to TRBJ2-3; 13 bases match TRBD2. V gave up 2 bases and J gave up 6 bases; unmatched junction bases: 6. The CDR3 contains 16 residues. The germline CDR1 and CDR2 sequences are SGDLS and YYNGEE. The DNA for the CDR3 is TGTGCCAGCAGCGTGACGGGACTAGCGGGGTGGGATACGCAGTATTTT. This gives the protein CASSVTGLAGWDTQYF.

This clone was seen once. The V and J genes are TRBV19 and TRBJ2-1; D may be TRBD1 or TRBD2 (5 bases each). V was shortened by 6 bases and J by 4 bases, with 13 bases between the two germline ends. The germline gives CDR1 LNHDA, CDR2 SQIVND (reference sequence). The CDR3 spans 14 residues. The CDR3 DNA sequence: TGTGCCAGTAGGGGTGGGACCCTTTACAATGAGCAGTTCTTC. It encodes CASRGGTLYNEQFF.

The chain combines TRBV6-5 with TRBJ2-7; the D gene is possibly TRBD1 (5 bases). The V gene lost 5 bases and the J gene lost 3 bases, with 8 bases spanning the gap. This CDR3 is 12 amino acids long. Germline CDR1 MNHEY, CDR2 SVGAGI. The CDR3 DNA sequence: TGTGCCAGCAGTCAGGGAATCTACGAGCAGTACTTC. It codes for CASSQGIYEQYF.

CDR3 coding DNA: TGTGCCAGCAGTGAACCGGGACGGCCGAACACCATATATTTT. It translates to CASSEPGRPNTIYF. The chain uses TRBV25-1 and TRBJ1-3; maybe TRBD1 (5 bases). The CDR3 runs to 14 residues. Germline CDR1 and CDR2: MGHDK and SYGVNS. V lost 2 bases and J lost 7, with 12 bases in between.

This chain connects TRBV4-1 to TRBJ2-3, with 10 positions matching TRBD2. V lost 1 base and J lost 6; bases outside the gene matches: 4. This CDR3 has 15 residues. Germline V lookup: CDR1 MGHRA, CDR2 YSYEKL. The CDR3 DNA reads as TGCGCCAGCAGCCAAGTTACTAGCGGGGTGGATACGCAGTATTTT. It translates to CASSQVTSGVDTQYF.

This chain uses TRBV11-2 with TRBJ1-1, with 8 bases that match TRBD1. Germline loops: CDR1 SGHAT, CDR2 FQNNGV. V shed 2 bases, J shed 10 bases, and the junction held 6 bases outside the gene matches. The CDR3 totals 13 residues. The CDR3: CASSLQDRARAFF. The CDR3 region has the DNA TGTGCCAGCAGCTTACAGGACAGGGCGCGAGCTTTCTTT.